This T cell receptor beta chain is from a study of blood T cell repertoires in COVID-19. V was clipped by 4 bases and J by 4 bases; unmatched bases: 5. The germline V gene encodes CDR1 SGDLS and CDR2 YYNGEE. The CDR3 sequence is 14 residues long. In the authors' workflow: Counts of nucleated cells, estimated from reference gene primer amplification, were obtained. Sequencing used immunoSEQ multiplex PCR; TCRdb keeps in-frame clones, though not all of them. D and trimming come from the DNA, and the V and J calls and clone size come from that table. Among some 140,000 clones listed, over 65% were seen once.

The TCR was taken from an elderly man with acute or convalescent COVID-19. The chain has TRBV9 and TRBJ1-5, with TRBD1 identical over 7 bases. The specimen sequenced was peripheral blood. The CDR3 is CASSPGDSNQPQHF. The CDR3 DNA follows: TGTGCCAGCAGCCCAGGGGACAGTAATCAGCCCCAGCATTTT.